This passage covers 21 T cell receptor beta chains from one sample sequenced in a study of early T cells in non-severe SARS-CoV-2 infection. TCRdb re-called the 5' RACE reads through MiXCR, storing one row per CDR3 protein. The sample includes about 100,000 distinct CDR3 sequences, 9.5% to 13% of them seen just once. Material: whole blood. These receptors were taken from an adult who was a healthcare worker with PCR-confirmed SARS-CoV-2 infection or an uninfected control (not recorded which).

This clonotype was observed a handful of times. V and J are TRBV20-1 and TRBJ2-2, with 7 bases identical to TRBD2. This CDR3 region has 15 residues. Germline V CDR1 and CDR2: DFQATT, SNEGSKA (reference sequence). After removal of 4 bases from V and 2 bases from J, the junction contained 7 bases not matched to a gene. The CDR3 is CSAIVSGRNTGELFF. As DNA, the CDR3 is TGCAGTGCTATAGTTAGCGGGCGAAACACCGGGGAGCTGTTTTTT.

A few counts support this clonotype. The genes are TRBV28 and TRBJ2-7; D tentatively reads TRBD1 or TRBD2 (7 bases each). This CDR3 has 14 amino acids. V was shortened by 5 bases and J by 0 bases, with 11 bases between the two germline ends. Per germline, CDR1 MDHEN and CDR2 SYDVKM. CDR3 nucleotide sequence: TGTGCCAGCAGTCGGGGGGACAGCTCCTACGAGCAGTACTTC. Translated: CASSRGDSSYEQYF.

This sequence joins TRBV12-3 or TRBV12-4 and TRBJ1-2; D remains ambiguous. V was cut by 1 base and J by 4 bases, with 7 bases left in between. The CDR3 has 13 residues. DNA for the CDR3: TGTGCCAGCAGTTTAGACAGTCCCTATGGCTACACCTTC. Amino acid sequence: CASSLDSPYGYTF.

The rearrangement links TRBV5-1 to TRBJ2-7, with D tentatively TRBD1 (5 bases). Germline V gives CDR1 SGHRS, CDR2 YFSETQ. Between the trimmed V and J ends, which lost 0 bases and 2 bases, there was a span of 12 bases. This CDR3 region has 15 residues. This CDR3 is CASSLVGVLPYEQYF. The CDR3 nucleotides read TGCGCCAGCAGCTTGGTAGGGGTTCTCCCCTACGAGCAGTACTTC. The full variable domain, with the rest looked up from reference TRBV5-1 and TRBJ2-7, is KAGVTQTPRYLIKTRGQQVTLSCSPISGHRSVSWYQQTPGQGLQFLFEYFSETQRNKGNFPGRFSGRQFSNSRSEMNVSTLELGDSALYLCASSLVGVLPYEQYFGPGTRLTVT.

J is TRBJ2-3 and V is TRBV12-3 or TRBV12-4; weak D call: TRBD2 (7 bases). V lost 5 bases, J lost 6 bases, and 30 bases lay in between. There are 19 residues in the CDR3. CDR3 sequence (DNA): TGTGCCAGCAGTCCCATATTGGGTTGGGAGGGACATCGTGGGGATACGCAGTATTTT. Encoded protein: CASSPILGWEGHRGDTQYF.

The rearrangement uses TRBV7-2 and TRBJ1-6; D might be TRBD1 (5 bases). CDR1 is SGHTA, CDR2 FQGNSA, per germline. Trimming removed 4 bases at V and 4 bases at J, with 8 bases between. This CDR3 comprises 14 residues. CDR3 amino acids: CASSSGTYNSPLHF. The CDR3 region has the DNA TGTGCCAGCAGCTCCGGGACGTATAATTCACCCCTCCACTTT. Variable domain in full (rest from reference TRBV7-2 and TRBJ1-6): GAGVSQSPSNKVTEKGKDVELRCDPISGHTALYWYRQSLGQGLEFLIYFQGNSAPDKSGLPSDRFSAERTGGSVSTLTIQRTQQEDSAVYLCASSSGTYNSPLHFGNGTRLTVT.

The chain carries TRBV29-1 and TRBJ2-3, with 10 bases that match TRBD2. V dropped 3 bases and J dropped 6; count of bases not matched to a gene: 6. Per the germline V gene, CDR1 is SQVTM and CDR2 is ANQGSEA. The CDR3 has 14 residues. The CDR3 here is CSVDSGTSEDTQYF. The CDR3 nucleotides are TGCAGCGTTGACTCCGGGACTAGCGAGGATACGCAGTATTTT.

This clonotype was detected once. V is TRBV13 and J is TRBJ2-7; TRBD1 might be the D (6 bases). Germline loops: CDR1 PRHDT, CDR2 FYEKMQ (reference sequence). Trimming removed 3 bases at V and 2 bases at J, with 14 bases between. CDR3 length equals 15 residues. CDR3 sequence (DNA): TGTGCCAGCAGCTTTGACAGGCGAGGGACCTACGAGCAGTACTTC. Residues: CASSFDRRGTYEQYF.

This clonotype was found many times. The genes are TRBV9 and TRBJ2-7, with D possibly TRBD2 on 7 matching bases. There are 16 residues in the CDR3. V was cut by 4 bases and J by 3 bases, with 20 bases left in between. Germline V gives CDR1 SGDLS, CDR2 YYNGEE. The CDR3 is CASSPEGGAFGYEQYF. In DNA form, the CDR3 reads TGTGCCAGCAGCCCCGAGGGGGGGGCTTTCGGCTACGAGCAGTACTTC.

This chain joins TRBV29-1 and TRBJ1-3; D is ambiguous. The CDR3 totals 12 residues. Germline lookup yields CDR1 SQVTM and CDR2 ANQGSEA. V lost 4 bases and J lost 4, with 8 bases in between. The CDR3 protein is CSVVTQGNTIYF. In DNA form, the CDR3 reads TGCAGCGTTGTGACCCAGGGAAACACCATATATTTT.

There are many counts of this clonotype. The J gene is TRBJ1-5, the V gene TRBV5-1; 11 nucleotides line up with TRBD1. The CDR3 is 16 amino acids. J gave up 4 bases and V 0 bases, and 3 bases lay outside the gene matches. The germline V gene encodes CDR1 SGHRS and CDR2 YFSETQ. The CDR3 sequence: CASSLEDRGLNQPQHF. The CDR3 bases are TGCGCCAGCAGCTTGGAGGACAGGGGGCTTAATCAGCCCCAGCATTTT.

This clonotype was counted a few times. The V gene is TRBV11-2, the J gene TRBJ2-2; D remains ambiguous. CDR3 length: 14 residues. V was pared by 0 bases and J by 6 bases, with 8 bases between. Germline CDR1 SGHAT, CDR2 FQNNGV. CDR3 residues: CASSLDNNPGELFF. The DNA of the CDR3 is TGTGCCAGCAGCTTAGACAATAACCCCGGGGAGCTGTTTTTT.

This clonotype was observed at least ten times. The chain links TRBV7-8 to TRBJ2-3, with D unclear. CDR3 length equals 14 residues. With 5 bases removed from V and 6 bases from J, the gap between germline ends came to 15 bases. Germline V lookup: CDR1 SGHVS, CDR2 FQNEAQ. The CDR3 loop is CASSRETNADTQYF. The CDR3, as DNA: TGTGCCAGCAGCCGAGAGACCAACGCCGATACGCAGTATTTT.

This clonotype was counted between two and nine times. The chain couples TRBV5-1 to TRBJ1-5; TRBD1 aligns across 7 bases. This CDR3 is built from 14 residues. Trimming at V came to 4 bases and at J to 5 bases, leaving 6 bases not matched to a gene. Germline loops: CDR1 SGHRS, CDR2 YFSETQ. The CDR3 here is CASSPRQGDQPQHF. For the CDR3, the DNA is TGCGCCAGCAGCCCTCGCCAGGGGGATCAGCCCCAGCATTTT.

This clonotype has a count of ten or more. The CDR3 is CASSYPTGNEQFF. Written as DNA, the CDR3 is TGTGCCAGCAGTTACCCGACGGGGAATGAGCAGTTCTTC. The chain has TRBV6-5 and TRBJ2-1; a possible D gene is TRBD2 (5 bases). The CDR3 totals 13 residues. Germline CDR1 is MNHEY and CDR2 is SVGAGI. Trimming took off 2 bases at V and 7 bases at J, with 9 bases between the two ends.

At least ten counts were recorded for this clonotype. The chain couples TRBV5-6 to TRBJ1-6; the D is unclear. Per germline, CDR1 SGHDT and CDR2 YYEEEE. The CDR3 has 12 amino acids. Trimming removed 3 bases at V and 7 bases at J, with 5 bases between. Here the CDR3 DNA reads TGTGCCAGCAGCTCCCACAATTCACCCCTCCACTTT. Encoded protein: CASSSHNSPLHF.

This chain links TRBV10-3 with TRBJ1-1; unclear D gene. The V and J ends lost 10 bases and 5 bases respectively, with 17 bases between them. This CDR3 is built from 13 residues. Germline V CDR1 and CDR2: ENHRY, SYGVKD. This CDR3 reads CATTGPMGTEAFF. CDR3 DNA: TGTGCCACCACCGGTCCCATGGGGACTGAAGCTTTCTTT.

The sample holds a few counts of this clonotype. The V call is TRBV10-3, the J call TRBJ1-5; D is possibly TRBD1 (5 bases). The CDR3 is 17 residues long. V gave up 3 bases and J gave up 3 bases, with 18 bases separating them. Germline V gene data show CDR1 as ENHRY and CDR2 as SYGVKD. The CDR3: CAISESQGWGNNQPQHF. CDR3 bases: TGTGCCATCAGTGAATCTCAGGGTTGGGGGAACAATCAGCCCCAGCATTTT.

The chain uses TRBV2 and TRBJ2-7; D possibly matches TRBD1 or TRBD2 (5 bases each). The V gene's germline CDR1 is SNHLY and CDR2 FYNNEI. The CDR3 is made up of 12 amino acids. Trimming took 2 bases from V and 7 from J, leaving 9 bases between them. The CDR3 sequence is CASSEPEGEQYF. The CDR3 DNA reads TGTGCCAGCAGTGAACCCGAGGGGGAGCAGTACTTC.

The table lists this clonotype with many counts. The V and J genes are TRBV28 and TRBJ1-5, with 9 positions matching TRBD1. The CDR3 totals 16 residues. CDR1 is MDHEN, CDR2 SYDVKM, per germline. The V segment lost 2 bases and the J segment 6 bases; nucleotides outside the gene matches: 8. The CDR3 DNA is TGTGCCAGCAGTTTAGCGGGACAGGGTCGGGGTCAGCCCCAGCATTTT. Amino acids: CASSLAGQGRGQPQHF.

This clonotype was counted many times. This chain joins TRBV29-1 and TRBJ2-7; TRBD1 aligns across 8 bases. Per germline, CDR1 SQVTM and CDR2 ANQGSEA. Losses at the gene ends were 6 bases for V and 2 bases for J; bases not matched to a gene: 9. The CDR3 spans 14 residues. CDR3 DNA sequence: TGCAGCGTAACCTTTAGGACAGGGACCTACGAGCAGTACTTC. It encodes CSVTFRTGTYEQYF.